The T cell receptor (beta chain) under discussion was sequenced for a study of cytomegalovirus exposure and HLA in healthy donors. Study-wide background: The same platform as the roughly 670 first-cohort repertoires was used for the 120 validation repertoires, a later analysis reported.

There are 13 residues in the CDR3. Germline CDR1 SGHTA, CDR2 FQGNSA. V dropped 4 bases and J dropped 9 bases, with 13 bases sitting between them. The donors were part of the roughly 120-subject validation cohort, which stood apart from the roughly 670-subject first cohort. Study-level points and caveats: While the bulk of TCR sequences proved rare, some public TCRs turned up in many donors. Subsequent analysis of the approximately 110 validation repertoires found a tendency for first-cohort TCR clusters to co-occur.

Notes on this clone: Its matching antigen is unknown.

The assay was immunoSEQ multiplex PCR, and TCRdb's table has in-frame clones only and misses some. The table lists about 240,000 clones, around nine tenths of them singletons, with approximately 2.5% in the top ten. The sample consisted of PBMCs. The TCR was taken from a young man in good health and CMV-seronegative. This chain uses TRBV7-2 with TRBJ2-1; a possible D gene is TRBD1 (6 bases). The CDR3 sequence: CASSSTQGVEQFF. CDR3 nucleotides: TGTGCCAGCAGCTCGACACAGGGTGTTGAGCAGTTCTTC.